Listed below are T cell receptor beta chains from one sample, sequenced in a study of blood T cell repertoires in COVID-19. Produced via immunoSEQ multiplex PCR; TCRdb's table is partial and in-frame only. The sample shows about 59,000 clones, around 84% of them seen only once. The sample consisted of peripheral blood. These receptors all come from a man in his sixties with acute or convalescent COVID-19. Each CDR3 is given with its conserved first and last residue. The order of the fields is clone size, CDR3 length, V gene, J gene, D gene, CDR3 DNA, CDR3 protein. D genes are given only for firm matches. Expanded clones get a size class; other rows say once, few or many, or leave the size out.

NA	14	TRBV18	TRBJ2-1	TRBD2	TGTGCCAGCTCACCGCTAGCGGGGAACAATGAGCAGTTCTTC	CASSPLAGNNEQFF
NA	15	TRBV6-5	TRBJ1-3	NA	TGTGCCAGCAGTTACTCGTACAGCTCTGGAAACACCATATATTTT	CASSYSYSSGNTIYF
NA	15	TRBV3-1/TRBV3-2	TRBJ1-2	NA	TGTGCCAGCAGCCAAGAAGGCGGGGTTCGGCGCGGCTACACCTTC	CASSQEGGVRRGYTF
NA	11	TRBV19	TRBJ2-7	NA	TGTGCCGCGGGGCCACTTTACGAGCAGTACTTC	CAAGPLYEQYF
NA	16	TRBV10-3	TRBJ1-2	NA	TGTGCCATCAGTGCGGGTCTTACCCCCTCTAACTATGGCTACACCTTC	CAISAGLTPSNYGYTF
few	18	TRBV27	TRBJ2-7	TRBD1	TGTGCCAGCAGTTTAAGGGGACAGGGGGCTCCTGCCGCCTACGAGCAGTACTTC	CASSLRGQGAPAAYEQYF
NA	14	TRBV7-9	TRBJ2-1	NA	TGTGCCAGCAGCCCAGGACAGAGCGCCCCTGGGCAGTTCTTC	CASSPGQSAPGQFF
NA	16	TRBV7-7	TRBJ2-2	NA	TGTGCTAGCAGCCGTAAACAGGGAGCGAAAACCGGGGAGCTGTTTTTT	CASSRKQGAKTGELFF
NA	13	TRBV6-2/TRBV6-3	TRBJ2-3	NA	TGTGCCAGCAGTTACTCTGGCCTGGATACGCAGTATTTT	CASSYSGLDTQYF
NA	14	TRBV6-6	TRBJ2-3	NA	TGTGCCAGCAGAGGGCGGTGGGGGCGAGATACGCAGTATTTT	CASRGRWGRDTQYF
NA	12	TRBV19	TRBJ1-2	TRBD1	TGTGCCAGTACCCCGACAGGGTTTGGCTACACCTTC	CASTPTGFGYTF
once	18	TRBV6-2/TRBV6-3	TRBJ2-6	TRBD2	TGTGCCAGCAGTACCGCCCCGGGGGGGGGAGCTGGGGCCAACGTCCTGACTTTC	CASSTAPGGGAGANVLTF
few	15	TRBV4-2	TRBJ2-1	TRBD2	TGTGCCAGCAGCCAAGGTGGCGGGGGTATGGATGAGCAGTTCTTC	CASSQGGGGMDEQFF
NA	16	TRBV5-1	TRBJ2-3	NA	TGCGCCAGCAGCTTGGCGGCCCCGACAGACACAGATACGCAGTATTTT	CASSLAAPTDTDTQYF
once	16	TRBV4-1	TRBJ2-2	TRBD2	TGCGCCAGCAGCCAAGCGGAGCGGGGGGCAACCGGGGAGCTGTTTTTT	CASSQAERGATGELFF
NA	13	TRBV19	TRBJ1-5	NA	TGTGCCAGTAACCCGGCCGGTCCAGGACCCCAGCATTTT	CASNPAGPGPQHF
NA	17	TRBV5-1	TRBJ2-3	TRBD2	TGCGCCAGCAGCTTGGGTGGGCGGGGGGCACGGAACGAGGAGCAGTATTTT	CASSLGGRGARNEEQYF
NA	13	TRBV10-3	TRBJ2-5	TRBD2	TGTGCCATCAGGTCTAGCGGACAAGAGACCCAGTACTTC	CAIRSSGQETQYF
once	16	TRBV6-5	TRBJ2-5	NA	TGTGCCAGCAGTTACTCGGGAGCGGGTAACCAAGAGACCCAGTACTTC	CASSYSGAGNQETQYF
NA	14	TRBV7-2	TRBJ1-6	NA	TGTGCCAGCAGCTTAGCGCGGGAAGTCTCACCCCTCCACTTT	CASSLAREVSPLHF
NA	15	TRBV6-1	TRBJ2-4	NA	TGTGCCAGCAGGCCAAACAGGGAAAACGAAAACATTCAGTACTTC	CASRPNRENENIQYF
NA	13	TRBV12-3/TRBV12-4	TRBJ1-5	NA	TGTGCCAGCAGTCCTGACAGAGTTCAGCCCCAGCATTTT	CASSPDRVQPQHF
once	15	TRBV19	TRBJ2-2	TRBD1	TGTGCCAGTAGTACGTTAGGACAGGCCACCGGGGAGCTGTTTTTT	CASSTLGQATGELFF
once	16	TRBV19	TRBJ1-6	TRBD1	TGTGCCAGTAGGACAGGGGGGGCCCAAATGTATTCACCCCTCCACTTT	CASRTGGAQMYSPLHF
NA	16	TRBV5-4	TRBJ1-1	NA	TGTGCCAACAGCTTGGCCGGCCGACAGACTGACACTGAAGCTTTCTTT	CANSLAGRQTDTEAFF
NA	16	TRBV6-5	TRBJ2-5	TRBD2	TGTGCCAGCAGTTACTCGCCTAGCGGGGGGCAAGAGACCCAGTACTTC	CASSYSPSGGQETQYF
NA	15	TRBV5-1	TRBJ2-5	NA	TGCGCCAGCAGCTTGGGGGGAAGCGGCCAAGAGACCCAGTACTTC	CASSLGGSGQETQYF
NA	13	TRBV7-9	TRBJ2-2	NA	TGTGCCAGCACCACTAAAAGCACCGGGGAGCTGTTTTTT	CASTTKSTGELFF
NA	15	TRBV4-2	TRBJ2-7	NA	TGTGCCAGCAGCCAAGATAGGCGGGGAGCCTACGAGCAGTACTTC	CASSQDRRGAYEQYF
NA	12	TRBV15	TRBJ1-1	NA	TGTGCCACCAGCAGAGGCGAGGCTGAAGCTTTCTTT	CATSRGEAEAFF
NA	18	TRBV6-1	TRBJ1-5	TRBD1	TGTGCCAGCAGTGCTCGGACAGGGGGCGCGTTACAGAATCAGCCCCAGCATTTT	CASSARTGGALQNQPQHF
NA	16	TRBV4-1	TRBJ2-5	NA	TGCGCCAGCAGCCAAGCTATCGTCTCCCCCGAAAGGACCCAGTACTTC	CASSQAIVSPERTQYF
NA	15	TRBV3-1/TRBV3-2	TRBJ2-1	TRBD1	TGTGCCAGCAACCGGGACAGGGGGCTCGGGAATGAGCAGTTCTTC	CASNRDRGLGNEQFF
few	13	TRBV21-1	TRBJ2-7	NA	TGTGCCAGCAGCAATCGACAGAACTACGAGCAGTACTTC	CASSNRQNYEQYF
NA	16	TRBV3-1/TRBV3-2	TRBJ1-2	NA	TGTGCCAGCAGCCCCCGGACAGTCCGAGGCCACTATGGCTACACCTTC	CASSPRTVRGHYGYTF
NA	13	TRBV5-1	TRBJ2-3	NA	TGCGCCAGCAGTATCCAGGGGACAGATACGCAGTATTTT	CASSIQGTDTQYF
NA	14	TRBV15	TRBJ1-2	NA	TGTGCCACCAGCAGAGATATAGGAGACCACGGCTACACCTTC	CATSRDIGDHGYTF
NA	14	TRBV7-3	TRBJ1-1	NA	TGTGCCAGCAGCTTAATGCGGAGTGGAGGTGAAGCTTTCTTT	CASSLMRSGGEAFF
NA	14	TRBV14	TRBJ2-7	NA	TGTGCCAGCAGCCAAGTTCCGCACGTCGGTGAGCAGTACTTC	CASSQVPHVGEQYF
once	13	TRBV5-6	TRBJ1-1	NA	TGTGCCAGCAGTCCGGTGGCAGGAGGTAGGGCTTTCTTT	CASSPVAGGRAFF
NA	14	TRBV10-1	TRBJ1-6	TRBD1	TGCGCCACCCGGACAGGGGGACAGAATTCACCCCTCCACTTT	CATRTGGQNSPLHF
NA	11	TRBV6-5	TRBJ2-5	NA	TGTTACCGGAGGACAGCGGAGACCCAGTACTTC	CYRRTAETQYF